A single sample is the source of the 28 T cell receptor beta chains below, sequenced in a study of shared T cell receptors in the human thymus. Measured with immunoSEQ multiplex PCR; TCRdb has only the in-frame clones, and not every one. This table holds some 660,000 clones, around 87% found once. These sequences were also reported in another study, on human thymus T cells.

The sample consisted of thymocytes. Receptors were obtained from a boy in the first two years of life with a congenital heart defect.

This chain links TRBV6-6 with TRBJ2-4; no clear D. Germline lookup yields CDR1 MNHNY and CDR2 SVGAGI (reference sequence). Between the trimmed V and J ends, which lost 1 base and 0 bases, there was a span of 10 bases. The CDR3 has 16 residues. CDR3 in amino acids: CASSYFRDLAKNIQYF. The CDR3, as DNA: TGTGCCAGCAGTTACTTCCGAGATTTAGCCAAAAACATTCAGTACTTC.

The chain joins TRBV4-1 to TRBJ1-5; maybe TRBD1 (6 bases). CDR1 and CDR2 (germline): MGHRA, YSYEKL. The CDR3 totals 17 residues. V lost 1 base and J lost 0, with 13 bases in between. The CDR3 is CASSQGTGIYSNQPQHF. The CDR3 DNA reads as TGCGCCAGCAGCCAAGGTACAGGGATATATAGCAATCAGCCCCAGCATTTT.

This clone turned up a few times. The chain recombines TRBV4-1 with TRBJ2-7; D might be TRBD2 (7 bases). Germline loops: CDR1 MGHRA, CDR2 YSYEKL. V was cut by 0 bases and J by 0 bases, with 12 bases left in between. The CDR3 sequence is 16 residues long. The DNA of the CDR3 is TGCGCCAGCAGCCAAGAGGGGGGGCGCCTCTCCTACGAGCAGTACTTC. Its translation: CASSQEGGRLSYEQYF.

This sequence joins TRBV5-1 and TRBJ2-3, with 11 bases lining up with TRBD2. Germline assignment: CDR1 SGHRS and CDR2 YFSETQ. The CDR3 sequence is 15 residues long. Germline trimming cut 5 bases from V and 4 bases from J; bases unmatched to any gene: 6. The CDR3 protein is CASRPTSGVSDTQYF. The CDR3 DNA reads as TGCGCCAGCAGGCCGACTAGCGGGGTGTCAGATACGCAGTATTTT.

The chain carries TRBV28 and TRBJ1-5; 10 bases map to TRBD1. The CDR3 covers 16 residues. J was trimmed by 4 bases and V by 5 bases; bases with no gene match: 8. Germline V lookup: CDR1 MDHEN, CDR2 SYDVKM. CDR3 region: CASSPRWDRGNQPQHF. The DNA for the CDR3 is TGTGCCAGCAGTCCCCGGTGGGACAGGGGAAATCAGCCCCAGCATTTT.

The V gene is TRBV7-6, the J gene TRBJ2-7, with D uncertain. This CDR3 has 16 amino acids. Germline assignment: CDR1 SGHVS and CDR2 FNYEAQ. The V gene lost 5 bases and the J gene lost 4 bases, with 21 bases spanning the gap. The CDR3 protein is CASSPKPGGYRYEQYF. CDR3 sequence (DNA): TGTGCCAGCAGCCCCAAGCCGGGTGGATATCGGTACGAGCAGTACTTC.

The chain links TRBV15 to TRBJ2-1; D not resolved. Per the germline V gene, CDR1 is LNHNV and CDR2 is YYDKDF (reference sequence). The CDR3 contains 15 residues. The V and J ends lost 4 bases and 0 bases respectively, with 10 bases between them. The CDR3 spells CATSTRRSSYNEQFF. In DNA, the CDR3 is TGTGCCACCAGCACTAGACGGTCCTCCTACAATGAGCAGTTCTTC.

The J gene is TRBJ2-3, the V gene TRBV15; D ambiguous. Germline V gene data show CDR1 as LNHNV and CDR2 as YYDKDF (reference sequence). Trimming removed 0 bases from V and 7 bases from J, with 14 bases in between. The CDR3 runs 15 residues. CDR3 in amino acids: CATSREDARPYTQYF. Written as DNA, the CDR3 is TGTGCCACCAGCAGAGAGGATGCTAGACCTTATACGCAGTATTTT.

The table lists this clone with a count of one. The V and J genes are TRBV6-1 and TRBJ1-6; TRBD1 agrees at 10 bases. This CDR3 region has 18 residues. The V segment lost 4 bases and the J segment 7 bases; nucleotides outside the gene matches: 13. Germline lookup yields CDR1 MNHNS and CDR2 SASEGT. The CDR3 DNA is TGTGCCAGCAGTGGGTCGGACAGGGGGGTTTATAGAAATTCACCCCTCCACTTT. Its translation: CASSGSDRGVYRNSPLHF.

The rearrangement uses TRBV2 and TRBJ2-7; 9 bases match TRBD2. The CDR3 sequence is 15 residues long. CDR1 is SNHLY, CDR2 FYNNEI, per germline. Trimming cost V 7 bases and J 6 bases; bases outside gene matches: 13. CDR3 nucleotides: TGTGCCAGCAACCCGGGGCTGCGGGAGGGATCCGAGCAGTACTTC. It translates to CASNPGLREGSEQYF.

This clone was picked up one time. The genes are TRBV4-3 and TRBJ2-3; 12 positions match TRBD2. The germline gives CDR1 LGHNA, CDR2 YSLEER. The V gene end was trimmed by 5 bases and the J gene end by 5 bases; junction bases not matched to a gene: 5. There are 15 residues in the CDR3. The CDR3, as DNA: TGCGCCAGCAGCTCACTAGCGGGAGGAATAGATACGCAGTATTTT. Its protein product is CASSSLAGGIDTQYF.

This clone was seen only a few times. V is TRBV28 and J is TRBJ2-7; D ambiguous. V lost 2 bases and J lost 9, with 11 bases in between. Germline CDR1 MDHEN, CDR2 SYDVKM. This CDR3 spans 12 amino acids. CDR3 nucleotide sequence: TGTGCCAGCAGTTTACGAAAGAGTGGGCAGTACTTC. This codes for CASSLRKSGQYF.

The chain recombines TRBV6-1 with TRBJ2-1, with D perhaps TRBD1 (6 bases). This CDR3 contains 16 residues. V was shortened by 4 bases and J by 2 bases, with 15 bases between the two germline ends. Germline CDR1 reads MNHNS; CDR2 reads SASEGT. CDR3: CASSGPGTQTYNEQFF. CDR3 DNA sequence: TGTGCCAGCAGTGGACCCGGGACACAGACCTACAATGAGCAGTTCTTC.

The rearrangement uses TRBV30 and TRBJ2-7, with D tentatively TRBD1 (6 bases). V gave up 0 bases and J gave up 2 bases, with 14 bases separating them. The germline gives CDR1 GTSNPN, CDR2 SVGIG (reference sequence). The CDR3 runs 15 residues. CDR3 region: CAWSVHRRDTYEQYF. The DNA for the CDR3 is TGTGCCTGGAGTGTACATCGTCGGGACACCTACGAGCAGTACTTC.

The CDR3 reads CASSLTPMNTEAFF. The CDR3 coding sequence is TGCGCCAGCAGCTTGACACCCATGAACACTGAAGCTTTCTTT. The chain carries TRBV5-1 and TRBJ1-1; D remains ambiguous. The CDR3 runs 14 residues. Germline V CDR1 and CDR2: SGHRS, YFSETQ. Trimming cost V 1 base and J 0 bases, with 7 bases left between them.

The chain is built from TRBV7-9 and TRBJ1-2, with D uncertain. This CDR3 is built from 16 residues. V shed 5 bases and J shed 2 bases, with 18 bases lying between them. Per the germline V gene, CDR1 is SEHNR and CDR2 is FQNEAQ (reference sequence). For the CDR3, the DNA is TGTGCCAGCAGCCCCCGGCCGCAGGTCCCAAACTATGGCTACACCTTC. Amino acid sequence: CASSPRPQVPNYGYTF.

The chain has TRBV5-1 and TRBJ2-7, with D possibly matching TRBD2 (7 bases). The CDR3 is 15 residues long. V was cut by 3 bases and J by 3 bases, with 16 bases left in between. The germline V gene has CDR1 SGHRS and CDR2 YFSETQ. The chain's CDR3 is CASSYGRGANYEQYF. CDR3 in DNA: TGCGCCAGCAGCTATGGGAGGGGGGCGAACTACGAGCAGTACTTC.

This clone was seen only once. The CDR3 bases are TGTGCCAGCAGTTTGAGCCGACTAGCGGGAAGCGCTCTGGAGTTCTTC. Translating it yields CASSLSRLAGSALEFF. The chain uses TRBV6-5 and TRBJ2-1; 11 bases are a match to TRBD2. The CDR3 consists of 16 residues. After removal of 4 bases from V and 14 bases from J, the junction contained 16 bases not matched to a gene. Germline CDR1 and CDR2: MNHEY and SVGAGI.

The genes are TRBV11-2 and TRBJ2-7; D not resolved. Trimming removed 3 bases from V and 0 bases from J, with 18 bases in between. The CDR3 has 17 residues. Germline lookup yields CDR1 SGHAT and CDR2 FQNNGV. The CDR3 DNA follows: TGTGCCAGCAGCTTTTTAAACAAACCTCCAAACTCCTACGAGCAGTACTTC. Translation gives CASSFLNKPPNSYEQYF.

A single count supports this clone. J is TRBJ1-2 and V is TRBV5-6, with TRBD1 matching over 8 bases. The CDR3 runs to 14 residues. Germline assignment: CDR1 SGHDT and CDR2 YYEEEE. The V gene end was trimmed by 5 bases and the J gene end by 7 bases; junction bases not matched to a gene: 10. For the CDR3, the DNA is TGTGCCAGCAGACGTGAGGACAGGGTGGGTGGCTACACCTTC. Translating it yields CASRREDRVGGYTF.

The chain carries TRBV5-4 and TRBJ2-7, with TRBD1 matching 7 bases. The CDR3 totals 15 residues. With 5 bases clipped from V and 0 bases from J, the junction kept 8 bases outside the gene matches. CDR1 SGHNT and CDR2 YYREEE come from the germline V gene (reference sequence). DNA of the CDR3: TGTGCCAGCAGGAACGACAGGGTGAGCTCCTACGAGCAGTACTTC. This encodes CASRNDRVSSYEQYF.

The chain has TRBV30 and TRBJ1-2; no clear D. V was cut by 7 bases and J by 6 bases, with 15 bases left in between. CDR1 and CDR2 from the germline V gene are GTSNPN and SVGIG (reference sequence). The CDR3 contains 12 residues. CDR3 coding DNA: TGTGCCTCCAGACTTAAGGAGGATGGCTACACCTTC. Translation gives CASRLKEDGYTF.

J is TRBJ1-5 and V is TRBV21-1; whether TRBD1, the table's D call, matches the DNA was not checked. TRBV21-1 is labeled a pseudogene. The CDR3 length is 15 residues. The CDR3 here is CASSKFVTGVESQHF. The CDR3 DNA is TGTGCCAGCAGCAAATTCGTAACAGGGGTAGAGTCCCAGCATTTT.

The CDR3 region has the DNA TGTGCCAGCTCACCATCCCAGGGGGGTCACAATCAGCCCCAGCATTTT. Its protein is CASSPSQGGHNQPQHF. V usage is TRBV18 and J usage is TRBJ1-5, with 7 bases lining up with TRBD1. Trimming took 2 bases from V and 3 from J; bases not matched to a gene: 7. The CDR3 has 16 residues. CDR1 is KGHSH and CDR2 is LQKENI in the germline V gene.

The chain combines TRBV5-1 with TRBJ2-1; 12 bases fit TRBD2. The CDR3 spans 16 residues. The V gene end was trimmed by 3 bases and the J gene end by 5 bases; junction bases not matched to a gene: 6. CDR1 SGHRS and CDR2 YFSETQ come from the germline V gene. CDR3 sequence: CASSWRLAGGDNEQFF. The DNA of the CDR3 is TGCGCCAGCAGCTGGAGGCTAGCGGGAGGGGACAATGAGCAGTTCTTC.

The V and J genes are TRBV7-9 and TRBJ2-2, with TRBD1 matching over 11 bases. The length of the CDR3 is 15 residues. The V gene's germline CDR1 is SEHNR and CDR2 FQNEAQ (reference sequence). The trim removed 4 bases at V and 5 bases at J, leaving 3 bases unmatched. This chain's CDR3 is CASSSGTGGTGELFF. The CDR3 nucleotides read TGTGCCAGCAGCTCCGGGACAGGGGGGACCGGGGAGCTGTTTTTT.

The V call is TRBV6-5, the J call TRBJ2-7; 9 nucleotides line up with TRBD1. Germline V gene sequence: CDR1 MNHEY, CDR2 SVGAGI. The CDR3 consists of 13 residues. V shed 6 bases, J shed 2 bases, and the junction held 2 bases outside the gene matches. The CDR3 DNA sequence: TGTGCCAGCAGATACAGGGGGCCCTACGAGCAGTACTTC. Its protein product is CASRYRGPYEQYF.

V and J are TRBV4-3 and TRBJ2-3; D possibly corresponds to TRBD2 (6 bases). The CDR3 is made up of 16 amino acids. CDR1 is LGHNA and CDR2 is YSLEER in the germline V gene. V dropped 4 bases and J dropped 6 bases, with 20 bases sitting between them. The CDR3 region is CASSPRGKGGQDTQYF. The CDR3 DNA reads TGCGCCAGCAGCCCCCGGGGGAAGGGCGGTCAGGATACGCAGTATTTT.